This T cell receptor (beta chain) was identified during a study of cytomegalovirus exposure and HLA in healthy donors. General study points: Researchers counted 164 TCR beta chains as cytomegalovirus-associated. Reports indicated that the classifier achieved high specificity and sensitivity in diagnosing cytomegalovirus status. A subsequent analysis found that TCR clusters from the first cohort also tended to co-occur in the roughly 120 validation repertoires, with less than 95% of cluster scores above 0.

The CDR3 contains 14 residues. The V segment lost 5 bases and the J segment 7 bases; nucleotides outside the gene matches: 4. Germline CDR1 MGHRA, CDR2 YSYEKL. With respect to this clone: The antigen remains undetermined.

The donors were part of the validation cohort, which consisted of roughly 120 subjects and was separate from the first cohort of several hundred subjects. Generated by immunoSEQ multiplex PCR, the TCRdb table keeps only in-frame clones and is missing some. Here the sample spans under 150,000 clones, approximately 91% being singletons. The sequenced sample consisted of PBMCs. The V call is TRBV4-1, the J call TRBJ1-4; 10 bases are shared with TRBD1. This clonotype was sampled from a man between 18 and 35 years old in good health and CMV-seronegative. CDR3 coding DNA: TGCGCCAGCAGCTCTCGGGACAGGGGTGAAAAACTGTTTTTT. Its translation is CASSSRDRGEKLFF.